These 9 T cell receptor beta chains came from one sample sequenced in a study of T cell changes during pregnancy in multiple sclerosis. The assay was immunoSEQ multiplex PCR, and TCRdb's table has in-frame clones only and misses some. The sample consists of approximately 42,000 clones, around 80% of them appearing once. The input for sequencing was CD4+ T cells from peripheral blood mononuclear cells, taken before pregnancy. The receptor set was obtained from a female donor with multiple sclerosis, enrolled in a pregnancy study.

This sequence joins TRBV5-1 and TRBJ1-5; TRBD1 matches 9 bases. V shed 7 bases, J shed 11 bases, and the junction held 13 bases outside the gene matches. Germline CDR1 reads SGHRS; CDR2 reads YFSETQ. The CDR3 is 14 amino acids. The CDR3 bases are TGCGCCAGCTCGAGAACAGGGGGCTTAGGGGCCCAGCATTTT. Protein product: CASSRTGGLGAQHF. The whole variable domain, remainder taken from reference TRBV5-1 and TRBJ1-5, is KAGVTQTPRYLIKTRGQQVTLSCSPISGHRSVSWYQQTPGQGLQFLFEYFSETQRNKGNFPGRFSGRQFSNSRSEMNVSTLELGDSALYLCASSRTGGLGAQHFGDGTRLSIL.

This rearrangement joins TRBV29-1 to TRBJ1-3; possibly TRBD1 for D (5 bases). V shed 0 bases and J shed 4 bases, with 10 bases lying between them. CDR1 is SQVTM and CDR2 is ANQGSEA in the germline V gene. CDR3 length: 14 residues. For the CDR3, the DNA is TGCAGCGTTGAAGATGGGGGGAAAGGAAACACCATATATTTT. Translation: CSVEDGGKGNTIYF.

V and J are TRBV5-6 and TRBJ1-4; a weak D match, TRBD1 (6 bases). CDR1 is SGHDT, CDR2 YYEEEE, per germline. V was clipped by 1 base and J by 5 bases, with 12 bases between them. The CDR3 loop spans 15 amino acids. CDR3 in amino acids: CASSLIGGLNEKLFF. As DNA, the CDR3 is TGTGCCAGCAGCTTGATCGGGGGGCTGAATGAAAAACTGTTTTTT.

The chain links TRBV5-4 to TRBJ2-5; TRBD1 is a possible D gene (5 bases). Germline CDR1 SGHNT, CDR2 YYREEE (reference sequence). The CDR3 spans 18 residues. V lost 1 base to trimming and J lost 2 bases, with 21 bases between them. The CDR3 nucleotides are TGTGCCAGCAGCTTGTGGGTTATGAGGACAATGAGACAAGAGACCCAGTACTTC. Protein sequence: CASSLWVMRTMRQETQYF.

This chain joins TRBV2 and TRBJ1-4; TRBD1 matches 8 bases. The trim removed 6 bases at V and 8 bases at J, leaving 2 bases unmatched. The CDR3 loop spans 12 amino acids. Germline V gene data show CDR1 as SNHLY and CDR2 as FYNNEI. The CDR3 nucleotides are TGTGCCAGCAGACAGGGGGGGGAAAAACTGTTTTTT. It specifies CASRQGGEKLFF.

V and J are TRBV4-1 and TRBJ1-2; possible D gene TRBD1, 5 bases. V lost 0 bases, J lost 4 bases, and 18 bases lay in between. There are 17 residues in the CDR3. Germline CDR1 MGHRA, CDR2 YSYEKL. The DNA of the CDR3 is TGCGCCAGCAGCCAAGAGGCACGGAGGGGATTAGGCTATGGCTACACCTTC. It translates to CASSQEARRGLGYGYTF.

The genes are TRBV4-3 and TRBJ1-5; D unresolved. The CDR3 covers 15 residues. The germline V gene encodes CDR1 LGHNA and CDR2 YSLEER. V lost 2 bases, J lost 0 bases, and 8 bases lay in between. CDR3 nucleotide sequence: TGCGCCAGCAGCCAAAATACAGATAGCAATCAGCCCCAGCATTTT. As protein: CASSQNTDSNQPQHF.

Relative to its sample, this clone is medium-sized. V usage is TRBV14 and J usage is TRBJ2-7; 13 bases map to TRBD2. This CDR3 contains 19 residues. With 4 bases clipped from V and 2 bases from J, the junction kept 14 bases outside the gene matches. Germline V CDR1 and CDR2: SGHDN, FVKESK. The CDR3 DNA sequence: TGTGCCAGCAGCCCCAGACACCGGACTAGCGGGAGACCCACCTACGAGCAGTACTTC. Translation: CASSPRHRTSGRPTYEQYF. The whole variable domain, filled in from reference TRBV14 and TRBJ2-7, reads EAGVTQFPSHSVIEKGQTVTLRCDPISGHDNLYWYRRVMGKEIKFLLHFVKESKQDESGMPNNRFLAERTGGTYSTLKVQPAELEDSGVYFCASSPRHRTSGRPTYEQYFGPGTRLTVT.

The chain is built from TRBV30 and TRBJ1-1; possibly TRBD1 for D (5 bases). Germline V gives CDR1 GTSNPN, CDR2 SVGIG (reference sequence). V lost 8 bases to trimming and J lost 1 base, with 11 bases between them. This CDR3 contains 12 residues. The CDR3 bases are TGTGCCGGGGACTTCCAGAACACTGAAGCTTTCTTT. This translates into CAGDFQNTEAFF.